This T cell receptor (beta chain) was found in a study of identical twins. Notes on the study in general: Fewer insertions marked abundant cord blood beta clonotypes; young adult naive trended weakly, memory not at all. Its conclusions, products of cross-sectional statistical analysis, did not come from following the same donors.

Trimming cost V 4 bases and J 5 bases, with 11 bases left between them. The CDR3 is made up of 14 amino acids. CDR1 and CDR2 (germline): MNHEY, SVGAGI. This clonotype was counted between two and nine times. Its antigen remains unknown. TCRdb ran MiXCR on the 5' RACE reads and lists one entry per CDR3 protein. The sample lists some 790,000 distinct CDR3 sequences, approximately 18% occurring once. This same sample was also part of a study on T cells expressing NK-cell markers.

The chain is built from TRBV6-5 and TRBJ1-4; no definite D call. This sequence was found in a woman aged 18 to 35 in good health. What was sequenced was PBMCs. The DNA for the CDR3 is TGTGCCAGCAGTTCCCCGCAACAAAATGAAAAACTGTTTTTT. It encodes CASSSPQQNEKLFF.